Given below is one T cell receptor beta chain in context. Generated by immunoSEQ multiplex PCR, the TCRdb table keeps only in-frame clones and is missing some. The repertoire has about 200,000 clones, roughly 84% of them found once; the top ten carry around 17%. The data originate from a study of blood T cell repertoires in COVID-19. Seattle patient enrollment occurred during active infection, with longitudinal follow-up thereafter. Sequencing input: peripheral blood. This sequence originates from a man aged 50 or older with COVID-19, enrolled during active disease.

The CDR3 nucleotides are TGTGCCAGCAGTAGAGGGGGCGGCAATCAGCCCCAGCATTTT. This translates into CASSRGGGNQPQHF. The chain is built from TRBV6-6 and TRBJ1-5; 7 bases match TRBD1. The germline CDR1 and CDR2 sequences are MNHNY and SVGAGI (reference sequence). The CDR3 sequence is 14 residues long. V lost 5 bases, J lost 2 bases, and 3 bases stayed unmatched.